Presented here are 8 T cell receptor beta chains from one specimen sequenced in a study of neurological immune-mediated disorders. TCRdb reprocessed the 5' RACE reads via MiXCR and lists one record per CDR3 protein. Counted here are about 66,000 distinct CDR3 sequences, around 3.1% occurring once; the ten biggest clones make up approximately 3.5%. The sequencing sample was made of PBMCs. Receptors originate from a man between 40 and 49 years old with multiple sclerosis.

This clonotype has at least ten counts. The genes are TRBV9 and TRBJ1-2; 7 bases agree with TRBD1. With 0 bases clipped from V and 8 bases from J, the junction kept 16 bases outside the gene matches. Germline loops: CDR1 SGDLS, CDR2 YYNGEE. This CDR3 is 17 amino acids long. The CDR3: CASSVDIGQARVDGYTF. The CDR3 nucleotides read TGTGCCAGCAGCGTAGATATTGGACAGGCCAGGGTAGACGGCTACACCTTC.

This clonotype was seen ten or more times. This chain joins TRBV20-1 and TRBJ1-1; no clear D. CDR3 length equals 15 residues. The V gene's germline CDR1 is DFQATT and CDR2 SNEGSKA (reference sequence). The V end lost 3 bases, the J end lost 1 base, and 15 bases lay between the germline ends. In nucleotides, the CDR3 is TGCAGTGCTAGTCCTCCCCGGGGTAAGAACACTGAAGCTTTCTTT. Translating it yields CSASPPRGKNTEAFF.

This clonotype was counted many times. The chain recombines TRBV5-6 with TRBJ2-5; possible D gene TRBD2, 6 bases. CDR3 length: 14 amino acids. Germline loops: CDR1 SGHDT, CDR2 YYEEEE. Deletions cut 2 bases from V and 5 bases from J, with 13 bases between. In DNA, the CDR3 is TGTGCCAGCAGCTTCAGGGCCGGGAGCGAGACCCAGTACTTC. Translated: CASSFRAGSETQYF. Complete variable domain (other parts from reference TRBV5-6 and TRBJ2-5): DAGVTQSPTHLIKTRGQQVTLRCSPKSGHDTVSWYQQALGQGPQFIFQYYEEEERQRGNFPDRFSGHQFPNYSSELNVNALLLGDSALYLCASSFRAGSETQYFGPGTRLLVL.

In this sample, this clonotype turned up many times. The rearrangement joins TRBV14 to TRBJ2-5; the D is unclear. With 4 bases removed from V and 1 base from J, the gap between germline ends came to 4 bases. Per the germline V gene, CDR1 is SGHDN and CDR2 is FVKESK. There are 12 residues in the CDR3. The chain's CDR3 is CASSPLQETQYF. DNA of the CDR3: TGTGCCAGCAGCCCCCTCCAAGAGACCCAGTACTTC.

The V and J genes are TRBV20-1 and TRBJ1-3; no clear D gene. With 3 bases removed from V and 0 bases from J, the gap between germline ends came to 6 bases. This CDR3 region has 13 residues. Germline CDR1 and CDR2: DFQATT and SNEGSKA (reference sequence). DNA for the CDR3: TGCAGTGCTAGGTTCCCCTCTGGAAACACCATATATTTT. Translated, it gives CSARFPSGNTIYF.

This clonotype was counted between two and nine times. Since a much larger clone is just one base distant, this may be a read error. The gene calls are TRBV12-3 or TRBV12-4 and TRBJ2-6; D gene uncertain. There are 14 residues in the CDR3. Trimming removed 9 bases at V and 4 bases at J, with 13 bases between. The CDR3 DNA reads as TGTGCCAGTAACCGGAAGACCGGGGCCAACGTCCTGACTTTC. This encodes CASNRKTGANVLTF.

This clonotype has only a few counts. V and J are TRBV28 and TRBJ2-7, with a possible D match to TRBD2 (7 bases). The CDR3 has 16 residues. Germline CDR1 MDHEN, CDR2 SYDVKM. V lost 8 bases and J lost 1, with 21 bases in between. Here the CDR3 reads CASHPPGGGTSYEQYF. The CDR3 nucleotides read TGTGCCAGCCATCCCCCTGGGGGGGGCACGTCCTACGAGCAGTACTTC.

This clonotype showed up many times. This chain uses TRBV5-1 with TRBJ1-1, with D maybe TRBD1 (5 bases). Per germline, CDR1 SGHRS and CDR2 YFSETQ. V dropped 1 base and J dropped 1 base, with 11 bases sitting between them. The CDR3 spans 15 residues. As DNA, the CDR3 is TGCGCCAGCAGCTTGCTCGGGACGGGGAACACTGAAGCTTTCTTT. Its protein product is CASSLLGTGNTEAFF.